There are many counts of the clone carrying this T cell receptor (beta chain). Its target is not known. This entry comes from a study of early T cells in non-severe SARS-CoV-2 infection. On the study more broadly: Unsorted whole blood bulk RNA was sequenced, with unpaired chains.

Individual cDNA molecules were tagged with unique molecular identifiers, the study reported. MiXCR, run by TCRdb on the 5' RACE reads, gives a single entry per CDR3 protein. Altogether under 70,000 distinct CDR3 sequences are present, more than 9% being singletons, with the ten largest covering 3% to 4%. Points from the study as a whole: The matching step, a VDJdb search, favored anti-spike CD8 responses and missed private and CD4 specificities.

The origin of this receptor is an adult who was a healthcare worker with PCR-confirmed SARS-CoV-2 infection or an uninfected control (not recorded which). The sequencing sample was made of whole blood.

CDR3 amino acids: CASSLAHQQFF. Written as DNA, the CDR3 is TGTGCCAGCAGCTTAGCCCACCAGCAGTTCTTC. The gene calls are TRBV11-2 and TRBJ2-1; D gene ambiguous. V dropped 1 base and J dropped 11 bases, with 6 bases sitting between them. CDR3 length equals 11 residues. The germline gives CDR1 SGHAT, CDR2 FQNNGV.